This T cell receptor beta chain was retrieved from a study of beta chain features in type 1 diabetes. Expressed TCRB transcripts were sequenced because the entire RNA isolate underwent reverse transcription. Assay used: immunoSEQ multiplex PCR; TCRdb lists only in-frame clones, some missing. The sample carries 850,000 to 900,000 clones, roughly a sixth recorded once. Per donor, one heparinised blood draw averaged about 116 mL. Trimming removed 8 bases from V and 0 bases from J; junction bases left unmatched: 7. Germline CDR1 SGHTA, CDR2 FQGNSA. The CDR3 is 14 amino acids. The gene calls are TRBV7-2 and TRBJ2-7; 7 positions agree with TRBD2. The sample comprised naive CD4+ T cells from blood. This sequence was found in a woman younger than 30 in good health. CDR3 bases: TGTGCCAGCCGACCCGGCGGGAGCTCCTACGAGCAGTACTTC. Translating gives CASRPGGSSYEQYF.